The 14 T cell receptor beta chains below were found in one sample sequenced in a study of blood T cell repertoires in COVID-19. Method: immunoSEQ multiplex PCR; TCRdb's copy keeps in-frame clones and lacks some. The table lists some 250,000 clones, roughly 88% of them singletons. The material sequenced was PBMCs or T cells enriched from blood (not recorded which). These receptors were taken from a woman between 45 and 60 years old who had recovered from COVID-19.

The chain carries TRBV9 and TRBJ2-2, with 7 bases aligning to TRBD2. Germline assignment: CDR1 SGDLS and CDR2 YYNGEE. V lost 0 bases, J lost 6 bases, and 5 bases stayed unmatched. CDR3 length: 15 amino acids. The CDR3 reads CASSVAAGVAGELFF. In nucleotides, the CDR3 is TGTGCCAGCAGCGTAGCGGCGGGAGTTGCCGGGGAGCTGTTTTTT.

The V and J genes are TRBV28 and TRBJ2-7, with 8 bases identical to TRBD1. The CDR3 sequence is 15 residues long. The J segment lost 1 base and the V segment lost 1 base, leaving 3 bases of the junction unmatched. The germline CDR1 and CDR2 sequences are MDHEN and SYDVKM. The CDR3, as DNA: TGTGCCAGCAGTTTATCGAGACAGGGGTCCTACGAGCAGTACTTC. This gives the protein CASSLSRQGSYEQYF.

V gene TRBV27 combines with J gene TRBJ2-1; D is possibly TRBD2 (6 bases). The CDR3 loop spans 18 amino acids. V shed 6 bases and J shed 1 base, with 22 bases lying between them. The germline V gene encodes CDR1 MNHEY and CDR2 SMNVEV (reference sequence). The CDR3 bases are TGTGCCAGCAGCCCCACCCGACTAGGTCTAGCATCCTACAATGAGCAGTTCTTC. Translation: CASSPTRLGLASYNEQFF.

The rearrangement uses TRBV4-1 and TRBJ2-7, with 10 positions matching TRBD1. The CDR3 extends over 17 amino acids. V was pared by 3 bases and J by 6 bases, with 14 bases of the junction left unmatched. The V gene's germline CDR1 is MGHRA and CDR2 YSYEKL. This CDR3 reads CASSQQPPGTGESEQYF. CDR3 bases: TGCGCCAGCAGCCAGCAACCTCCCGGGACAGGGGAGAGCGAGCAGTACTTC.

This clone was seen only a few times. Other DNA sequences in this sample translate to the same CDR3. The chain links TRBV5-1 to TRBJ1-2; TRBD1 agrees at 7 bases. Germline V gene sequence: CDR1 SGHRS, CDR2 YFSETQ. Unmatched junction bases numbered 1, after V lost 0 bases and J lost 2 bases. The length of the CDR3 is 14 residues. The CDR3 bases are TGCGCCAGCAGCTTGGACAGGGGAAACTATGGCTACACCTTC. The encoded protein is CASSLDRGNYGYTF.

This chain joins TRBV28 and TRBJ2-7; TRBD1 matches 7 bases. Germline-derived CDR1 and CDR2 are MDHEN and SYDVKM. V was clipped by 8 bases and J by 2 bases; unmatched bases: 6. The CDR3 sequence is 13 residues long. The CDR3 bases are TGTGCCAGCGCCGGGACAGTGACCTACGAGCAGTACTTC. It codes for CASAGTVTYEQYF.

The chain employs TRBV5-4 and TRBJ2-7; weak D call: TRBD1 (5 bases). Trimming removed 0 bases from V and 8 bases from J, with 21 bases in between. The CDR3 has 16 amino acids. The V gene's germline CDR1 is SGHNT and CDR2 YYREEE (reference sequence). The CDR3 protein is CASSLAGPGKRTQQYF. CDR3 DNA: TGTGCCAGCAGCTTGGCAGGGCCGGGCAAACGTACGCAGCAGTACTTC.

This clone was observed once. CDR3 loop: CASSFAGSRGLYNEQFF. The CDR3 DNA is TGTGCCAGCAGCTTCGCGGGATCAAGGGGACTCTACAATGAGCAGTTCTTC. This sequence joins TRBV7-9 and TRBJ2-1; possible D gene TRBD2, 6 bases. CDR3 size: 17 residues. Trimming took 3 bases from V and 3 from J, leaving 18 bases between them. The germline gives CDR1 SEHNR, CDR2 FQNEAQ (reference sequence).

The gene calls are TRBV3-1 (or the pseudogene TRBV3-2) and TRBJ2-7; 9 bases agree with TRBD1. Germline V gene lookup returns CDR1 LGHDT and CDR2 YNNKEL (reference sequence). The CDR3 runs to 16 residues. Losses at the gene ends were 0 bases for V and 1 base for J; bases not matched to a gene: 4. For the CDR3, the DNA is TGTGCCAGCAGCCAAGATCTTGGGACAGGGTCCTACGAGCAGTACTTC. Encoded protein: CASSQDLGTGSYEQYF.

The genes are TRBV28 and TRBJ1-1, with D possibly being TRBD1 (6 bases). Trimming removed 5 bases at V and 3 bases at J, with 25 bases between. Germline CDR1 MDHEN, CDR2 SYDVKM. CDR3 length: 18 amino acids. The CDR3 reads CASSPPRGTLRGYTEAFF. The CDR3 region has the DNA TGTGCCAGCAGTCCTCCTAGGGGGACACTCAGGGGATACACTGAAGCTTTCTTT.

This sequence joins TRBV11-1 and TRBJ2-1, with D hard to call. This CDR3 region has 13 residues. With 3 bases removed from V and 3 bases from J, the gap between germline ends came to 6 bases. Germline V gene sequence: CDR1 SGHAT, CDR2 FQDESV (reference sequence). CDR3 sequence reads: CASSFGDYNEQFF. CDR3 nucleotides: TGTGCCAGCAGCTTTGGAGACTACAATGAGCAGTTCTTC.

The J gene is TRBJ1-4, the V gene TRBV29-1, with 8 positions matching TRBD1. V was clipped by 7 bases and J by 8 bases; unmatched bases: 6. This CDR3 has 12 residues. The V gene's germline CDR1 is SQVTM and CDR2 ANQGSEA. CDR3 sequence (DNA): TGCAGCGGGGGGACAGGACGCGAAAAACTGTTTTTT. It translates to CSGGTGREKLFF.

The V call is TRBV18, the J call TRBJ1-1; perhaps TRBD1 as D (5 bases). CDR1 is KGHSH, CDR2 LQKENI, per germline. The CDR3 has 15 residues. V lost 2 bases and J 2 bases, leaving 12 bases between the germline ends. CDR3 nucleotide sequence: TGTGCCAGCTCACCAACACGGGACTTTAACACTGAAGCTTTCTTT. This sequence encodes CASSPTRDFNTEAFF.

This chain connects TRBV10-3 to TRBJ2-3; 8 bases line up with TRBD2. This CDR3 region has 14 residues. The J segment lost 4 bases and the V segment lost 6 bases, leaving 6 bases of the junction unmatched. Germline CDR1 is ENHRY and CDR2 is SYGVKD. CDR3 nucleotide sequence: TGTGCCATCAGCCTACTAGCGGAGGCAGATACGCAGTATTTT. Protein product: CAISLLAEADTQYF.